This T cell receptor beta chain stems from a study of T cell responses to AZD1222 COVID-19 vaccine. As for this clone: Its target is not known.

Whole-study findings and limits: Spike-wide coverage was observed for vaccine-associated CD4 TCRs, with dominant responses at 160-218 and 743-854. Receipt of two AZD1222 doses was followed by a rise in Spike-specific TCR breadth and depth.

CDR3 length: 17 residues. Germline V gene data show CDR1 as SSHAT and CDR2 as FNYEAQ (reference sequence). V dropped 1 base and J dropped 3 bases, with 16 bases sitting between them. TCRdb's table, derived via immunoSEQ multiplex PCR, lists solely in-frame clones and lacks some. This table holds 130,000 to 150,000 clones, approximately 85% found once. This sequence joins TRBV7-7 and TRBJ2-1; possible D gene TRBD1, 6 bases. This TCR came from an adult in good health. Sequences were derived from peripheral blood, sampled on day 0 of MenACWY control vaccination. As DNA, the CDR3 is TGTGCCAGCAGCTTAGTCCCCGGACAGATGAACTACAATGAGCAGTTCTTC. The encoded protein is CASSLVPGQMNYNEQFF.